This entry describes one T cell receptor (beta chain). These data originate in a study of blood T cells in healthy people across ages. With a J-beta primer mix and a sample-barcoded 5' primer, a second PCR ran 7 to 11 cycles. TCRdb recomputed calls from the 5' RACE reads with MiXCR, one row per CDR3 protein. There are 800,000 or so distinct CDR3 sequences in the sample; roughly 25% occur only once, and around 3.6% lies in the top ten. CDR3 size: 12 residues. Germline V CDR1 and CDR2: SNHLY, FYNNEI. V lost 10 bases, J lost 4 bases, and 12 bases lay in between. Another study also made use of these data, one on T cells of mothers and their children.

This clonotype was obtained from a boy younger than 18 in good health. Material for sequencing was blood. The chain couples TRBV2 to TRBJ2-3; the D gene is possibly TRBD2 (7 bases). The CDR3: CATRGAPDTQYF. In DNA, the CDR3 is TGTGCCACCCGGGGGGCCCCAGATACGCAGTATTTT.